This TCR beta chain was identified during a study of cytomegalovirus exposure and HLA in healthy donors. Study-level information: In a previous analysis, 117 million unique TCR beta sequences were found from about 190 million T cells. Study-wide findings and caveats: Listed as cytomegalovirus-associated were more than 150 TCR beta chains. In a later analysis, productive TCRs from donors in an Asian-associated ancestry cluster reportedly carried fewer N-insertions than the cohort mean.

The PCR ran on 60 Vbeta and 13 Jbeta primers. Sequencing was performed with immunoSEQ multiplex PCR; in TCRdb, only in-frame clones are kept and a portion is missing. The table lists over 70,000 clones, over 55% of them singletons. About this clone itself: What it recognizes is unknown.

The source material was PBMCs. The clonotype comes from a woman between 45 and 65 years old in good health and CMV-seropositive.

The CDR3 DNA is TGTGCCAGCAGCCCGTTCGGGGGCACCGGGGAGCTGTTTTTT. Its protein is CASSPFGGTGELFF. The chain employs TRBV5-4 and TRBJ2-2; TRBD2 might be the D (6 bases). The ends were cut back, 4 bases at V and 4 bases at J, with 11 bases in the middle. The germline V gene has CDR1 SGHNT and CDR2 YYREEE (reference sequence). CDR3 length: 14 amino acids. Complete variable domain (other parts from reference TRBV5-4 and TRBJ2-2): ETGVTQSPTHLIKTRGQQVTLRCSSQSGHNTVSWYQQALGQGPQFIFQYYREEENGRGNFPPRFSGLQFPNYSSELNVNALELDDSALYLCASSPFGGTGELFFGEGSRLTVL.